This TCR beta chain stems from a study of cytomegalovirus exposure and HLA in healthy donors. Germline CDR1 LNHDA, CDR2 SQIVND (reference sequence). The CDR3 consists of 12 residues. J was trimmed by 7 bases and V by 5 bases; bases with no gene match: 4. At collection, donors were nominally healthy, but unrecorded immune exposures were probable. The PCR made use of 60 Vbeta and 13 Jbeta primers. Repertoires were generated with immunoSEQ multiplex PCR, while TCRdb's copy carries only in-frame clones and drops some. This table has 150,000 or so clones, approximately 72% appearing once. The sequenced sample consisted of PBMCs. The sequence came from a human donor in good health. V and J are TRBV19 and TRBJ2-7, with 8 bases identical to TRBD2. The CDR3 loop is CASSFRGGEQYF. CDR3 in DNA: TGTGCCAGTAGTTTCCGGGGGGGGGAGCAGTACTTC.